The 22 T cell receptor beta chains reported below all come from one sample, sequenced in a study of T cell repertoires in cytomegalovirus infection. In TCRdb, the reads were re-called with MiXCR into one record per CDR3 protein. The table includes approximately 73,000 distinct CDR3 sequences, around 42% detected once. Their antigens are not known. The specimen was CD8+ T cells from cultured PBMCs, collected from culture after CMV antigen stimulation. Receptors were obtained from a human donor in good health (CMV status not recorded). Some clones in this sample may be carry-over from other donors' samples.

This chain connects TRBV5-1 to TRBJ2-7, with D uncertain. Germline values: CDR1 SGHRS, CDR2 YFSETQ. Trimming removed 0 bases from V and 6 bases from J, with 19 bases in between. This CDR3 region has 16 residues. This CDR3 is CASSLGVNRITSEQYF. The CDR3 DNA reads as TGCGCCAGCAGCTTGGGTGTGAACAGAATCACGAGCGAGCAGTACTTC.

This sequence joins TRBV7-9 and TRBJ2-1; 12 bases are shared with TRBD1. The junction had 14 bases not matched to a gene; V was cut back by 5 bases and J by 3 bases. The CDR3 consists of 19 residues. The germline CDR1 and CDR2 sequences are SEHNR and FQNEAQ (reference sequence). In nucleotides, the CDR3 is TGTGCCAGCAGCCGTGCCGGGACAGGGGGCGCGGCGGGCTACAATGAGCAGTTCTTC. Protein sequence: CASSRAGTGGAAGYNEQFF.

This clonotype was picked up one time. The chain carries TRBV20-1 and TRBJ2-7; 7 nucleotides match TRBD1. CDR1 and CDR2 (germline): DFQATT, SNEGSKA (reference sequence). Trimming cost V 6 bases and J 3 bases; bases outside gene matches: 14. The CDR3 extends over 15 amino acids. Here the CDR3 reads CSATKPTGTIYEQYF. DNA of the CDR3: TGCAGTGCCACGAAACCGACAGGGACAATCTACGAGCAGTACTTC.

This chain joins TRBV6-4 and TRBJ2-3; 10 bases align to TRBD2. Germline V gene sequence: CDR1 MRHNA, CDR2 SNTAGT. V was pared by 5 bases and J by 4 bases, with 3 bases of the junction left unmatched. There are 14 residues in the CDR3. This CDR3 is CASSLAGGSDTQYF. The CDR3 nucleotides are TGTGCCAGCAGTTTAGCGGGGGGATCAGATACGCAGTATTTT.

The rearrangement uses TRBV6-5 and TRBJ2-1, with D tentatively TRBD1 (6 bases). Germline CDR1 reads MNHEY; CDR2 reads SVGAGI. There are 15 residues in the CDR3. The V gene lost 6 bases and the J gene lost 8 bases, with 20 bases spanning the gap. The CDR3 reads CASSLTGWVVHEQFF. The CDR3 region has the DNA TGTGCCAGCAGCTTAACAGGGTGGGTCGTTCATGAGCAGTTCTTC.

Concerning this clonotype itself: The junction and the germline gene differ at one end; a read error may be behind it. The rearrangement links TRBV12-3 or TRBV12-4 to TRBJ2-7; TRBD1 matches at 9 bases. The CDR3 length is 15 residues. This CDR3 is CASSLRDRDLYEQYF. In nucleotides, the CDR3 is TGTGCCAGTAGTTTAAGGGACAGGGATCTCTACGAGCAGTACTTC.

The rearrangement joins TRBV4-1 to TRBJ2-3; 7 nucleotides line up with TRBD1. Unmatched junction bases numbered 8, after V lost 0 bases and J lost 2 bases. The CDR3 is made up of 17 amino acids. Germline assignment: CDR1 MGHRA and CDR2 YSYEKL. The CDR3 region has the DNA TGCGCCAGCAGCCAAGAAGGTACAGGGGAGTCCACAGATACGCAGTATTTT. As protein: CASSQEGTGESTDTQYF.

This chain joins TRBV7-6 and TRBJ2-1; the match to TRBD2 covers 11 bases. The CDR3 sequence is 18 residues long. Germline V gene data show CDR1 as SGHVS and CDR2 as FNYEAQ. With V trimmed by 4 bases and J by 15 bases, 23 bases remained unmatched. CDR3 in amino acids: CASSYDPTLASGGPGWFF. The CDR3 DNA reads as TGTGCCAGCAGCTATGACCCTACACTGGCTAGCGGGGGGCCCGGTTGGTTCTTC.

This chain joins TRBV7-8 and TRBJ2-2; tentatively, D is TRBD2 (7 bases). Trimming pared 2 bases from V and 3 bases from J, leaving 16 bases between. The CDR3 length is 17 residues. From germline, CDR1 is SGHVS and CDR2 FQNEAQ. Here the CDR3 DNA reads TGTGCCAGCAGCTTATTGATCTCGGGGGGCGACACCGGGGAGCTGTTTTTT. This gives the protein CASSLLISGGDTGELFF.

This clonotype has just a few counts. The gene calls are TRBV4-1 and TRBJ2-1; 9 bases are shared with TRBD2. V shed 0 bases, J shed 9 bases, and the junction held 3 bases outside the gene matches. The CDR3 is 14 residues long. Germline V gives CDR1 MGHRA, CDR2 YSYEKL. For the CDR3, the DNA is TGCGCCAGCAGCCAAGAGAGGACTAGCGTTGAGCAGTTCTTC. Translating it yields CASSQERTSVEQFF.

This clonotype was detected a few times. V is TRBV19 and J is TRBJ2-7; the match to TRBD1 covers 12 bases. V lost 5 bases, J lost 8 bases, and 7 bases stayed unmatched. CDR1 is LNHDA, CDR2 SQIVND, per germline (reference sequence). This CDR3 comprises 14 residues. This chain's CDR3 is CASSPGTGGVKQYF. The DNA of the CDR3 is TGTGCCAGTAGTCCCGGGACAGGGGGCGTAAAGCAGTACTTC.

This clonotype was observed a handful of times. DNA for the CDR3: TGCGCCAGCAGCCAACTTAGCGGGGGGGTTTCCTACAATGAGCAGTTCTTC. This translates into CASSQLSGGVSYNEQFF. The J gene is TRBJ2-1, the V gene TRBV4-1; 11 positions agree with TRBD2. This CDR3 region has 17 residues. From germline, CDR1 is MGHRA and CDR2 YSYEKL. Trimming removed 2 bases from V and 1 base from J; junction bases left unmatched: 4.

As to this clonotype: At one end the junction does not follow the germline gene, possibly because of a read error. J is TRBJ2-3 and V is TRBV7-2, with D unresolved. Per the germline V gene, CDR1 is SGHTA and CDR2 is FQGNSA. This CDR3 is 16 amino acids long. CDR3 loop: CANSTWFEEVTDTQYF. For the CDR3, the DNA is TGTGCCAACAGCACGTGGTTCGAGGAAGTCACAGATACGCAGTATTTT. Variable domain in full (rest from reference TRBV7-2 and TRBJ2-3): GAGVSQSPSNKVTEKGKDVELRCDPISGHTALYWYRQSLGQGLEFLIYFQGNSAPDKSGLPSDRFSAERTGGSVSTLTIQRTQQEDSAVYLCANSTWFEEVTDTQYFGPGTRLTVL.

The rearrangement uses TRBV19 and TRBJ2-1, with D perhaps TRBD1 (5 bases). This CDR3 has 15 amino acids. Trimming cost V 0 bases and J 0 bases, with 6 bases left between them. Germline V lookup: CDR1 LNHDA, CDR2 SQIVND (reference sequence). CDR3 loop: CASSIEGHSYNEQFF. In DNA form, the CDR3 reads TGTGCCAGTAGTATAGAGGGGCACTCCTACAATGAGCAGTTCTTC.

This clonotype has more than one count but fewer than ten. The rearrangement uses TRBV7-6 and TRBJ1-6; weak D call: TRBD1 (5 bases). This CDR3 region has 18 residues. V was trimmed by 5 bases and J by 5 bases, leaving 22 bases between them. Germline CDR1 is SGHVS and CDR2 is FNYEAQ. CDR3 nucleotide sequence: TGTGCCAGCAGCCCTCAAATGACAGCAGAGTCTCATAATTCACCCCTCCACTTT. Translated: CASSPQMTAESHNSPLHF.

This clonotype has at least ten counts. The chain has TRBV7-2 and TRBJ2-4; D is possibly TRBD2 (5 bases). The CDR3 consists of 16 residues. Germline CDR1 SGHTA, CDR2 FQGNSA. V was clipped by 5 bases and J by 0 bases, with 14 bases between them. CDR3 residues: CASSPGGLQAKNIQYF. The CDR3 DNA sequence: TGTGCCAGCAGCCCCGGAGGCCTTCAAGCCAAAAACATTCAGTACTTC.

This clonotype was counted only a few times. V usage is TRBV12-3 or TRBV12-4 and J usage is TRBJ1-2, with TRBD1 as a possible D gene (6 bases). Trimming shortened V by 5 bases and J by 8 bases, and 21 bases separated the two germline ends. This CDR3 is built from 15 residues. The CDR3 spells CASSQTKTGTRGYTF. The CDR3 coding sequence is TGTGCCAGCAGTCAGACTAAAACAGGGACGCGAGGCTACACCTTC.

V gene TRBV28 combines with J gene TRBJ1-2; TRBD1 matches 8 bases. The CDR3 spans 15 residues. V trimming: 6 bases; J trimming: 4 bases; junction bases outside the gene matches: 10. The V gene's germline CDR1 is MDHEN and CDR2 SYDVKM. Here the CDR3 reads CASSPRDRQSYGYTF. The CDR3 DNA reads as TGTGCCAGCAGCCCAAGGGACAGGCAATCCTATGGCTACACCTTC.

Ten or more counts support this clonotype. This CDR3 is CASSPGQGSNQPQHF. The CDR3 DNA sequence: TGTGCCAGCAGCCCGGGACAGGGAAGCAATCAGCCCCAGCATTTT. The rearrangement links TRBV7-6 to TRBJ1-5; 9 bases map to TRBD1. The trim removed 5 bases at V and 1 base at J, leaving 3 bases unmatched. This CDR3 comprises 15 residues. Per germline, CDR1 SGHVS and CDR2 FNYEAQ.

The CDR3 DNA sequence: TGTGCCAGCAGCTTAATGGCAGGGGTGGCTGAAGCTTTCTTT. Translated, it gives CASSLMAGVAEAFF. The V gene is TRBV7-3, the J gene TRBJ1-1; D is perhaps TRBD1 (6 bases). The CDR3 is 14 residues long. Deletions cut 1 base from V and 6 bases from J, with 12 bases between. Germline lookup yields CDR1 SGHTA and CDR2 FQGTGA.

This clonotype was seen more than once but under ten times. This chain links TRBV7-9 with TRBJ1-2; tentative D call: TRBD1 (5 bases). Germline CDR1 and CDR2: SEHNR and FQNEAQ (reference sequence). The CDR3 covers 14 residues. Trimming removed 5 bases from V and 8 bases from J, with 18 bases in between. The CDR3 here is CASSLGTSLEGYTF. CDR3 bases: TGTGCCAGCAGCCTAGGGACGTCCTTGGAAGGCTACACCTTC.

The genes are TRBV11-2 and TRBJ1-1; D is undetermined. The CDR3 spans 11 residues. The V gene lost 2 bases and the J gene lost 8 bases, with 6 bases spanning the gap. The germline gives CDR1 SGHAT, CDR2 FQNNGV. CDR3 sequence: CASSLMGEAFF. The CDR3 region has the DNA TGTGCCAGCAGCTTAATGGGGGAAGCTTTCTTT.